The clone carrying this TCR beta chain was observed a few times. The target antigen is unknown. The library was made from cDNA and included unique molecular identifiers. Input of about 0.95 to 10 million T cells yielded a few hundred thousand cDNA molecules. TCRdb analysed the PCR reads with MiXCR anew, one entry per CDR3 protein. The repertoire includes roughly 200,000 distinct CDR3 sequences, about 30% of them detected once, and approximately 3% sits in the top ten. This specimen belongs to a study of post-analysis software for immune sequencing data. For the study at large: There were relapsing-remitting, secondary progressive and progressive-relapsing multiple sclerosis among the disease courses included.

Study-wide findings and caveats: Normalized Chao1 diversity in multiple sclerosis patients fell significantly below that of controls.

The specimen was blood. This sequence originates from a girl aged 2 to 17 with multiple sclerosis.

As DNA, the CDR3 is TGCGCCAGCACCCCGGGGCTGAACACTGAAGCTTTCTTT. Its protein product is CASTPGLNTEAFF. The genes are TRBV4-1 and TRBJ1-1; TRBD1 is a possible D gene (5 bases). CDR1 is MGHRA, CDR2 YSYEKL, per germline. V was clipped by 7 bases and J by 0 bases, with 9 bases between them. This CDR3 comprises 13 residues.